The clone carrying this T cell receptor beta chain has more than one count but fewer than ten. Its antigen is unidentified. The treatment here: roughly 11-day PBMC culture with coronavirus spike peptide pools or control peptides (ViraFEST assay). These data originate in a study of vaccination and CD4 T cells after COVID-19. Germline V lookup: CDR1 MNHNS, CDR2 SASEGT. The CDR3 is 13 residues long. Deletions cut 4 bases from V and 8 bases from J, with 12 bases between. Sequence data for DNA of cultured CD4+ T cells were generated by the Oncomine TCR Beta short-read assay. After culture, CD4+ T cells served as the source for genomic DNA extraction. TCRdb reprocessed the PCR reads via MiXCR and lists one record per CDR3 protein. The table has about 19,000 distinct CDR3 sequences, around 70% seen once.

This TCR was sampled from a human donor who had recovered from COVID-19. Sequenced sample: CD4+ T cells from blood, cultured in vitro. V and J are TRBV6-1 and TRBJ1-5; the D gene is possibly TRBD1 (6 bases). CDR3 region: CASSVWGPEPQHF. CDR3 in DNA: TGTGCCAGCAGTGTATGGGGGCCGGAGCCCCAGCATTTT.